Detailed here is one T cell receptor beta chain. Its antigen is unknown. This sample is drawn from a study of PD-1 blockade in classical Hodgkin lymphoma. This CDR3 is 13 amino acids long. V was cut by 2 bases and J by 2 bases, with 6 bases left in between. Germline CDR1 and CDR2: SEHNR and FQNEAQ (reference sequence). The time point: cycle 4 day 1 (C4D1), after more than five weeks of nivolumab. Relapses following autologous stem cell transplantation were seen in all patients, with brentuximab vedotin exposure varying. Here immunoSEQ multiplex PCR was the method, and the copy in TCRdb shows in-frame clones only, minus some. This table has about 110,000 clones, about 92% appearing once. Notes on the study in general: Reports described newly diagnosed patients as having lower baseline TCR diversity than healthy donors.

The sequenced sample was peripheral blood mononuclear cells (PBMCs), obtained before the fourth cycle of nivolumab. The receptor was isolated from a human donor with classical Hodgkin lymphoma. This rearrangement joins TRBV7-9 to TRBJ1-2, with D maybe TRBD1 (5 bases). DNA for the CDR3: TGTGCCAGCAGCTTAAAGGGGAACTATGGCTACACCTTC. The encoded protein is CASSLKGNYGYTF.